A selection of T cell receptor beta chains follows, all from one sample in a study of multiple sclerosis patients with progressive multifocal leukoencephalopathy. TCRdb's copy holds only in-frame clones and misses some; the assay was immunoSEQ multiplex PCR. The table lists under 30,000 clones, nearly 90% of them singletons. This material consisted of PBMCs, taken from a patient treated with natalizumab. The receptors originated from a human donor with multiple sclerosis. CDR3s include the opening cysteine and the closing phenylalanine or tryptophan. The D gene is left open where the match is weak. The size field is filled for only some rows; it gives once, few, many or a size class.

D: NA; size: NA; J: TRBJ1-1; V: TRBV5-4; DNA: TGTGCCAGCAGCTTGGGGAGCGGGACCATGAACACTGAAGCTTTCTTT; CDR3: CASSLGSGTMNTEAFF
D: TRBD2; size: once; J: TRBJ2-1; V: TRBV30; DNA: TGTGCCTGGCGGCTAGCGGGGGGGCGGTCCTACAATGAGCAGTTCTTC; CDR3: CAWRLAGGRSYNEQFF
D: NA; size: NA; J: TRBJ2-1; V: TRBV5-1; DNA: TGCGCCAGCCAAATGGGGGAGGCTTACAATGAGCAGTTCTTC; CDR3: CASQMGEAYNEQFF
D: NA; size: NA; J: TRBJ1-1; V: TRBV6-5; DNA: TGTGCCAGCAGTTACGGGGGGGCAGAGAACACTGAAGCTTTCTTT; CDR3: CASSYGGAENTEAFF
D: TRBD2; size: once; J: TRBJ2-2; V: TRBV19; DNA: TGTGCCAGTTCCACCGCGGGGGGATCTTCCGGGGAGCTGTTTTTT; CDR3: CASSTAGGSSGELFF
D: TRBD1; size: NA; J: TRBJ1-5; V: TRBV6-1; DNA: TGTGCCAGCAGTGAAGACGGTTACAGGGGGCCCCAGCATTTT; CDR3: CASSEDGYRGPQHF
D: NA; size: NA; J: TRBJ1-3; V: TRBV6-1; DNA: TGTGCCAGCAGTGATTATAGGGGCCCGCTGTCTGGAAACACCATATATTTT; CDR3: CASSDYRGPLSGNTIYF
D: NA; size: NA; J: TRBJ2-1; V: TRBV14; DNA: TGTGCCAGCAGCCAAGCTAGACTGAGTGAGCAGTTCTTC; CDR3: CASSQARLSEQFF
D: NA; size: NA; J: TRBJ2-1; V: TRBV5-1; DNA: TGCGCCAGCAGCCAAAGCCCCACAACAGGAGTTCGGTTCTTC; CDR3: CASSQSPTTGVRFF
D: TRBD1; size: few; J: TRBJ1-6; V: TRBV7-9; DNA: TGTGCCAGCAGCAGGACAGGGAATTCACCCCTCCACTTT; CDR3: CASSRTGNSPLHF
D: NA; size: NA; J: TRBJ2-3; V: TRBV5-6; DNA: TGTGCCAGCAGCTTGGGGCTGGGAACAGATACGCAGTATTTT; CDR3: CASSLGLGTDTQYF
D: NA; size: NA; J: TRBJ1-3; V: TRBV28; DNA: TGTGCCAGCAGTCCTTGGGGAACAGGCTCTGGAAACACCATATATTTT; CDR3: CASSPWGTGSGNTIYF
D: TRBD2; size: NA; J: TRBJ2-5; V: TRBV7-7; DNA: TGTGCTAGCAGTAGGGGTTGGGCTAGCGGGCAAGAGACCCAGTACTTC; CDR3: CASSRGWASGQETQYF
D: NA; size: NA; J: TRBJ1-1; V: TRBV30; DNA: TGTGCCTGGAGTCTAACGGGACACCCGAACACTGAAGCTTTCTTT; CDR3: CAWSLTGHPNTEAFF
D: NA; size: NA; J: TRBJ2-3; V: TRBV13; DNA: TGTGCCAGCAGCTCTCGGGATACCCTCAGCACAGATACGCAGTATTTT; CDR3: CASSSRDTLSTDTQYF
D: TRBD1; size: NA; J: TRBJ2-7; V: TRBV7-8; DNA: TGTGCCAGCAGCTCCGACAGGGCGGGCGAGCAGTACTTC; CDR3: CASSSDRAGEQYF
D: NA; size: NA; J: TRBJ1-5; V: TRBV5-4; DNA: TGTGCCAGCAGCTCCGACCCCGGAGGTGATCAGCCCCAGCATTTT; CDR3: CASSSDPGGDQPQHF
D: NA; size: few; J: TRBJ2-2; V: TRBV7-8; DNA: TGTGCCAGCAGCTTAGTTCGAGCGTTCACCGGGGAGCTGTTTTTT; CDR3: CASSLVRAFTGELFF
D: NA; size: NA; J: TRBJ1-1; V: TRBV6-6; DNA: TGTGCCAGCAGTTACGGCAGGAGGGCCACTGAAGCTTTCTTT; CDR3: CASSYGRRATEAFF
D: NA; size: NA; J: TRBJ1-1; V: TRBV15; DNA: TGTGCCACCAGCAGAGATACTGAAGCTTTCTTT; CDR3: CATSRDTEAFF
D: NA; size: NA; J: TRBJ2-7; V: TRBV6-5; DNA: TGTGCCAGCAGTCCTGACACCTCCTACGAGCAGTACTTC; CDR3: CASSPDTSYEQYF
D: TRBD2; size: NA; J: TRBJ2-1; V: TRBV10-3; DNA: TGTGCCATCAGTGCGTATAGCGGGGAGGCGGGCAATGAGCAGTTCTTC; CDR3: CAISAYSGEAGNEQFF
D: NA; size: NA; J: TRBJ2-7; V: TRBV13; DNA: TGTGCCAGCAGCGGGCCGGGACTTACCTACGAGCAGTACTTC; CDR3: CASSGPGLTYEQYF
D: NA; size: NA; J: TRBJ1-1; V: TRBV27; DNA: TGTGCCAGCAGCACTACCGGCGGCCCACGGGAAGCTTTCTTT; CDR3: CASSTTGGPREAFF
D: NA; size: NA; J: TRBJ2-6; V: TRBV2; DNA: TGTGCCAGCAGAGACACGGGTTTTGGGGGAGGGGCCAACGTCCTGACTTTC; CDR3: CASRDTGFGGGANVLTF
D: TRBD2; size: NA; J: TRBJ2-7; V: TRBV27; DNA: TGTGCCAGCAGTACCTTGGGACTAGCGGGGATCTACGAGCAGTACTTC; CDR3: CASSTLGLAGIYEQYF
D: NA; size: NA; J: TRBJ2-7; V: TRBV7-2; DNA: TGTGCCAGCAGCTTGGAAGGGGTGTCCCTCTCCTACGAGCAGTACTTC; CDR3: CASSLEGVSLSYEQYF
D: TRBD2; size: NA; J: TRBJ2-1; V: TRBV7-8; DNA: TGTGCCAGCAGCCAGACTAGCGGGGGGGAGGAGCAGTTCTTC; CDR3: CASSQTSGGEEQFF
D: NA; size: NA; J: TRBJ2-1; V: TRBV6-4; DNA: TGTGCCAGCAGTGAAGGTCTAGGAGGCGATGAGCAGTTCTTC; CDR3: CASSEGLGGDEQFF
D: NA; size: NA; J: TRBJ1-1; V: TRBV7-6; DNA: TGTGCCAGCAGCTTAGGGGCGGAGAACACTGAAGCTTTCTTT; CDR3: CASSLGAENTEAFF
D: NA; size: few; J: TRBJ1-1; V: TRBV28; DNA: TGTGCCAGCAGTGGACTGCTAGGGGGGGGTAACACTGAAGCTTTCTTT; CDR3: CASSGLLGGGNTEAFF
D: NA; size: NA; J: TRBJ1-1; V: TRBV4-3; DNA: TGCGCCAGCAGCCAAGTCCGGGTACGGACTGAAGCTTTCTTT; CDR3: CASSQVRVRTEAFF
D: NA; size: NA; J: TRBJ1-5; V: TRBV29-1; DNA: TGCAGCGTTGAAGATGGGTACAATCAGCCCCAGCATTTT; CDR3: CSVEDGYNQPQHF
D: NA; size: NA; J: TRBJ1-4; V: TRBV5-1; DNA: TGCGCCAGCAGCCTCTGGGTTCGAAATGAAGAAAAACTGTTTTTT; CDR3: CASSLWVRNEEKLFF
D: TRBD2; size: NA; J: TRBJ2-5; V: TRBV5-6; DNA: TGTGCCAGCAGCTCGCCTTCCTGGCGGGGGGGCAGTGAGACCCAGTACTTC; CDR3: CASSSPSWRGGSETQYF
D: TRBD2; size: NA; J: TRBJ2-3; V: TRBV6-5; DNA: TGTGCCAGCAGTTATAAGCGGGGGGACACAGATACGCAGTATTTT; CDR3: CASSYKRGDTDTQYF
D: TRBD1; size: few; J: TRBJ1-4; V: TRBV10-2; DNA: TGCGCCAGCAGTGACAGGGGGCCTGAAAAACTGTTTTTT; CDR3: CASSDRGPEKLFF
D: NA; size: NA; J: TRBJ1-4; V: TRBV2; DNA: TGTGCCAGCAGTGAAAAAAATGTGAAGGGCCAGGGCGGAAAACTGTTTTTT; CDR3: CASSEKNVKGQGGKLFF
D: TRBD2; size: NA; J: TRBJ2-1; V: TRBV11-2; DNA: TGTGCCAGCAGCATGTCACTAGCGAGCTCCTACAATGAGCAGTTCTTC; CDR3: CASSMSLASSYNEQFF
D: NA; size: NA; J: TRBJ2-7; V: TRBV4-3; DNA: TGCGCCAGCAGCCAAGTCGCAGGGAGCTCCTACGAGCAGTACTTC; CDR3: CASSQVAGSSYEQYF
D: TRBD2; size: once; J: TRBJ2-4; V: TRBV6-1; DNA: TGTGCCAGCAGTGTAAGCGGGGGGAAAGCCAAAAACATTCAGTACTTC; CDR3: CASSVSGGKAKNIQYF
D: NA; size: NA; J: TRBJ1-2; V: TRBV29-1; DNA: TGCAGCGTTTTGGGTGTCCATGGCTACACCTTC; CDR3: CSVLGVHGYTF
D: NA; size: NA; J: TRBJ1-1; V: TRBV2; DNA: TGTGCCAGCAGTGAGGTCACGCGCACTGAAGCTTTCTTT; CDR3: CASSEVTRTEAFF
D: TRBD1; size: NA; J: TRBJ1-2; V: TRBV11-1; DNA: TGTGCCAGCAGCTTATCCCCACTGGACAGGTACACCTTC; CDR3: CASSLSPLDRYTF
D: NA; size: NA; J: TRBJ2-6; V: TRBV5-4; DNA: TGTGCCAGCAGCTTTAGCAGCTCTGGGGCCAACGTCCTGACTTTC; CDR3: CASSFSSSGANVLTF
D: TRBD2; size: NA; J: TRBJ2-7; V: TRBV28; DNA: TGTGCCAGCAGGGGCGGGGGGATAGGCTCCTACGAGCAGTACTTC; CDR3: CASRGGGIGSYEQYF
D: NA; size: NA; J: TRBJ1-6; V: TRBV5-1; DNA: TGCGCCAGCAGCTCCGCCCCGGGACGGGGGAATTCACCCCTCCACTTT; CDR3: CASSSAPGRGNSPLHF
D: NA; size: NA; J: TRBJ2-3; V: TRBV28; DNA: TGTGCCAGCCTGACCGGGACACCCGGAGATACGCAGTATTTT; CDR3: CASLTGTPGDTQYF
D: TRBD1; size: NA; J: TRBJ2-7; V: TRBV7-9; DNA: TGTGCCAGCAGCGTGAGACCGGGACAGGGGTCGAAACCCTACGAGCAGTACTTC; CDR3: CASSVRPGQGSKPYEQYF
D: NA; size: NA; J: TRBJ1-2; V: TRBV20-1; DNA: TGCAGCCTATGGGGGAAGGATGGCTACACCTTC; CDR3: CSLWGKDGYTF
D: TRBD1; size: NA; J: TRBJ2-5; V: TRBV5-1; DNA: TGCGCCAGCAGCTGGACGACAGGGGGAGAGACCCAGTACTTC; CDR3: CASSWTTGGETQYF
D: NA; size: NA; J: TRBJ2-5; V: TRBV5-5; DNA: TGTGCCAGCAGATCGCTAGAGACCCAGTACTTC; CDR3: CASRSLETQYF
D: TRBD1; size: NA; J: TRBJ2-3; V: TRBV7-9; DNA: TGTGCCAGCAGCGGGACAGGGTCTAGCACAGATACGCAGTATTTT; CDR3: CASSGTGSSTDTQYF
D: NA; size: NA; J: TRBJ1-5; V: TRBV6-5; DNA: TGTGCCAGCAGACGGATAAATAGCAATCAGCCCCAGCATTTT; CDR3: CASRRINSNQPQHF
D: NA; size: NA; J: TRBJ1-1; V: TRBV5-5; DNA: TGTGCCAGCAGCTTGGCCAACCCGACTGTGAACACTGAAGCTTTCTTT; CDR3: CASSLANPTVNTEAFF